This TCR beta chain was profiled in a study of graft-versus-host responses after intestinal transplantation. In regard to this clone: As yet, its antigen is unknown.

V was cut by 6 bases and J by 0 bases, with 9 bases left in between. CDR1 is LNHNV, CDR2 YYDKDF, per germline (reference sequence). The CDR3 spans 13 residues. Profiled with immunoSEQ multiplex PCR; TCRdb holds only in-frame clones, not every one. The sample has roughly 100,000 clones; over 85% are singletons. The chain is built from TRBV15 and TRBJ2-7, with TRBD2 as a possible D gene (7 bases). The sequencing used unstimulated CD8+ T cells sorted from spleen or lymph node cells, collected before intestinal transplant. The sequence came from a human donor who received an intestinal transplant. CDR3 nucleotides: TGTGCCACCAGGGCGGGGGCCTCCTACGAGCAGTACTTC. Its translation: CATRAGASYEQYF.